Listed below are T cell receptor beta chains from one sample, sequenced in a study of T cells in tuberculosis. Repertoires were generated with immunoSEQ multiplex PCR, while TCRdb's copy carries only in-frame clones and drops some. The sample consists of under 40,000 clones, approximately 93% of them appearing once. The starting material was PBMCs, obtained at tuberculosis diagnosis. The receptors here all came from an adult with tuberculosis. Each CDR3 is given with its conserved first and last residue. Each record gives: clone size, D gene, J gene, V gene, CDR3 DNA, CDR3 protein. A D gene is named only where the DNA matches it firmly. The size field is filled for only some rows; it gives once, few, many or a size class.

-,TRBD1,TRBJ1-4,TRBV19,TGTGCCAGTAGTATAGAGGGACAGGGGATTTTGCAAAAACTGTTTTTT,CASSIEGQGILQKLFF
-,-,TRBJ1-1,TRBV5-1,TGCGCCAGCAGTATTTTGACAGGTAACACTGAAGCTTTCTTT,CASSILTGNTEAFF
-,-,TRBJ2-7,TRBV18,TGTGCCAGCTCACCACGGTCGAGCTACGAGCAGTACTTC,CASSPRSSYEQYF
-,-,TRBJ1-5,TRBV2,TGTGCCAGCACCTTGGCCGGGGGTAGGCCCCAGCATTTT,CASTLAGGRPQHF
-,-,TRBJ1-1,TRBV5-1,TGCGCCAGCAGCTTGGGTCTCGAGGGCACTGAAGCTTTCTTT,CASSLGLEGTEAFF
-,TRBD1,TRBJ2-7,TRBV9,TGTGCCAGCAGCGTCACTTGGGACAGCACCTACGAGCAGTACTTC,CASSVTWDSTYEQYF
-,TRBD1,TRBJ1-5,TRBV6-1,TGTGCCAGCAGTGACAGGGGGCAAGGCAATCAGCCCCAGCATTTT,CASSDRGQGNQPQHF
once,TRBD1,TRBJ2-7,TRBV6-6,TGTGCCAGCAGCAACGGGGACAGGGGCTACGAGCAGTACTTC,CASSNGDRGYEQYF
once,-,TRBJ2-1,TRBV5-5,TGTGCCAGCAGAACCAGGGACACCAATGAGCAGTTCTTC,CASRTRDTNEQFF
-,-,TRBJ2-7,TRBV5-1,TGCGCCAGCAGCTCAGCCGGGGCGGGGCAGAGCTCCTACGAGCAGTACTTC,CASSSAGAGQSSYEQYF
-,-,TRBJ2-3,TRBV2,TGTGCCAGCAGTGAACTAGCAGATTCCCCAGATACGCAGTATTTT,CASSELADSPDTQYF
-,-,TRBJ1-1,TRBV2,TGTGCCAGCAGAGTAGGGGATTGGAACACTGAAGCTTTCTTT,CASRVGDWNTEAFF
-,-,TRBJ1-6,TRBV19,TGTGCCAGTACCTTTTCACGTGGCAGGTCACCCCTCCACTTT,CASTFSRGRSPLHF
-,-,TRBJ1-2,TRBV27,TGTGCCAGCAGTCACGACACGGGGGGCTACACCTTC,CASSHDTGGYTF
-,TRBD1,TRBJ1-1,TRBV7-6,TGTGCCAGCAGCCGCGGACAGGGCAACACTGAAGCTTTCTTT,CASSRGQGNTEAFF
-,TRBD2,TRBJ2-3,TRBV4-1,TGCGCCAGCAGCCAAGATGCTAGCGGGGGTAAAGATACGCAGTATTTT,CASSQDASGGKDTQYF
once,TRBD1,TRBJ1-6,TRBV11-2,TGTGCCAGCAGCTTATGGGGACAGGGTAATAATTCACCCCTCCACTTT,CASSLWGQGNNSPLHF
-,TRBD1,TRBJ2-3,TRBV5-5,TGTGCCAGCAGCCCAGGGACAGAGAGATTCACGCAGTATTTT,CASSPGTERFTQYF
-,-,TRBJ1-1,TRBV10-2,TGCGCCATTCACCGGGACACTTCCATGAACACTGAAGCTTTCTTT,CAIHRDTSMNTEAFF
-,-,TRBJ1-5,TRBV30,TGTGCCTGGAGTACTGGGGGGAAAGGCAATCAGCCCCAGCATTTT,CAWSTGGKGNQPQHF
-,-,TRBJ1-2,TRBV18,TGTGCCAGCTCACCAGGGTTCAGCGGGTCTCTAGGAGGCTACACCTTC,CASSPGFSGSLGGYTF
-,TRBD1,TRBJ1-6,TRBV5-1,TGCGCCAGCAGCTATTCGACAGGGGGCAGCTCCTATAATTCACCCCTCCACTTT,CASSYSTGGSSYNSPLHF
-,TRBD1,TRBJ2-5,TRBV19,TGTGCCAGTAGTGCCCGACAGGGAACCCAAGAGACCCAGTACTTC,CASSARQGTQETQYF
-,-,TRBJ1-6,TRBV25-1,TGTGCCAGCACCAGGGGTAGGTCACCCCTCCACTTT,CASTRGRSPLHF
-,-,TRBJ2-3,TRBV29-1,TGCAGCGTTGAACTAGCTAGAGATACGCAGTATTTT,CSVELARDTQYF
-,-,TRBJ1-5,TRBV12-5,TGTGCTAGACACCCGGGACTTAGTAATAGCAATCAGCCCCAGCATTTT,CARHPGLSNSNQPQHF
-,TRBD1,TRBJ1-1,TRBV9,TGTGCCAGCAGCCTAGAAATACAGGGGATGAACACTGAAGCTTTCTTT,CASSLEIQGMNTEAFF
-,-,TRBJ2-2,TRBV7-7,TGTGCCAGCAGTGGCGGGCGAGGGCAAAAGAACGACGGGGAGCTGTTTTTT,CASSGGRGQKNDGELFF
-,TRBD1,TRBJ1-6,TRBV5-6,TGTGCCAGCAGCCTAAGACAGGGGTACTATAATTCACCCCTCCACTTT,CASSLRQGYYNSPLHF
-,-,TRBJ2-1,TRBV27,TGTGCCAGCAGTTTCGTGGGGGGAGGAAGCTACTCCTACAATGAGCAGTTCTTC,CASSFVGGGSYSYNEQFF
-,TRBD1,TRBJ2-7,TRBV28,TGTGCCAGCACCCCTCGCGGGACAGGGACTGATGAGCAGTACTTC,CASTPRGTGTDEQYF
-,-,TRBJ1-2,TRBV6-5,TGTGCCAGCAGTTACGGAGGGGTTCAACGCTACACCTTC,CASSYGGVQRYTF
-,-,TRBJ2-7,TRBV11-3,TGTGCCAGCAGCGCCTGGAAGAGGGAAACCTACGAGCAGTACTTC,CASSAWKRETYEQYF